This T cell receptor beta chain was sequenced in a study of spatial heterogeneity in lung cancer. Background on the study: Each distinct TCR and UMI combination averaged more than ten appearances in raw reads.

TCRdb ran MiXCR on the 5' RACE reads and lists one entry per CDR3 protein. In the table there are tens of thousands of distinct CDR3 sequences, roughly 7% of which are singletons. The sample's time point: sample taken at primary tumor resection. The donors comprised some 72 untreated early-stage non-small cell lung cancer patients. Without sorting, whole RNA was sequenced from tumor, nontumor lung or frozen PBMC. Germline CDR1 reads SQVTM; CDR2 reads ANQGSEA. V was shortened by 2 bases and J by 0 bases, with 11 bases between the two germline ends. This CDR3 is built from 15 residues. This clonotype came up many times.

This sequence originates from a male donor with early-stage non-small cell lung cancer. The chain has TRBV29-1 and TRBJ2-1; D is perhaps TRBD2 (6 bases). Sequenced here: PBMCs, sampled at surgery. In DNA form, the CDR3 reads TGCAGCGTTGAAACGGGAGCAAACTCCTACAATGAGCAGTTCTTC. Encoded protein: CSVETGANSYNEQFF.